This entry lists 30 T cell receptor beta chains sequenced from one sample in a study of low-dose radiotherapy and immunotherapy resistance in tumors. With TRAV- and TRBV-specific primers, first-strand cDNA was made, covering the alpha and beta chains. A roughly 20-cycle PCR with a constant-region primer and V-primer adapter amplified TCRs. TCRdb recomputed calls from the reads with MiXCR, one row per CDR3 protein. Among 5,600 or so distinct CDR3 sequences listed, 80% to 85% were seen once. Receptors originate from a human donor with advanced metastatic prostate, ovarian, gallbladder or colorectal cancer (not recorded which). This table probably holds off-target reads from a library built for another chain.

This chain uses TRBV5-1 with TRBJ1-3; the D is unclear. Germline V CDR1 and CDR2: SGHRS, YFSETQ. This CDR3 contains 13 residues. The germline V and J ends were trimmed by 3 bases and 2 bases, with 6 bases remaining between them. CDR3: CASSSRPGNTIYF. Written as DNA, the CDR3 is TGCGCCAGCAGCTCCCGGCCTGGAAACACCATATATTTT. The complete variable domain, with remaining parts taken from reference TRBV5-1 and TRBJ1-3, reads KAGVTQTPRYLIKTRGQQVTLSCSPISGHRSVSWYQQTPGQGLQFLFEYFSETQRNKGNFPGRFSGRQFSNSRSEMNVSTLELGDSALYLCASSSRPGNTIYFGEGSWLTVV.

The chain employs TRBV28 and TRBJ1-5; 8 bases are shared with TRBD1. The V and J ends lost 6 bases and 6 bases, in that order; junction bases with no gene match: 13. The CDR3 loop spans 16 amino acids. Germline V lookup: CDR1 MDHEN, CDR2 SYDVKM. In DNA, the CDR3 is TGTGCCAGCAGCTCAACCGGACAGGGTAGAGGTCAGCCCCAGCATTTT. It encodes CASSSTGQGRGQPQHF.

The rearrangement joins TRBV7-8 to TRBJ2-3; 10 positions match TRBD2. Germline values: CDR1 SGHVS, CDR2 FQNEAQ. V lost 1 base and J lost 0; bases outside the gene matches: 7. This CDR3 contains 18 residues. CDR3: CASSLGTSGRPSTDTQYF. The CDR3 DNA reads TGTGCCAGCAGCTTAGGGACTAGCGGAAGACCTAGCACAGATACGCAGTATTTT.

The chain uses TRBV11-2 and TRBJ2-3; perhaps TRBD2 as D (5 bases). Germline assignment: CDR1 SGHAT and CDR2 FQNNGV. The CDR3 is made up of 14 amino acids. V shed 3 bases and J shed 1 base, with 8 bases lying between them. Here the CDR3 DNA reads TGTGCCAGCAGCTTTTGGACTGGCACAGATACGCAGTATTTT. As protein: CASSFWTGTDTQYF.

The CDR3 protein is CASSISRVQETQYF. CDR3 bases: TGTGCCAGTAGTATATCCAGGGTCCAAGAGACCCAGTACTTC. The V and J genes are TRBV19 and TRBJ2-5; TRBD1 might be the D (5 bases). The CDR3 is made up of 14 amino acids. Germline CDR1 LNHDA, CDR2 SQIVND (reference sequence). V was cut by 2 bases and J by 1 base, with 8 bases left in between.

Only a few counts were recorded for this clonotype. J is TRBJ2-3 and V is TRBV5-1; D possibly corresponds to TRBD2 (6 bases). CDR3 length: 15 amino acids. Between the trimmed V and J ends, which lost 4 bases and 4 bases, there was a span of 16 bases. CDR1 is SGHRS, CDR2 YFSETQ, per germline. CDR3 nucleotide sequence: TGCGCCAGCAGCAGGCGGAGAGGAGGGGCAGATACGCAGTATTTT. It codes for CASSRRRGGADTQYF. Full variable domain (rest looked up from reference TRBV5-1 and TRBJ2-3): KAGVTQTPRYLIKTRGQQVTLSCSPISGHRSVSWYQQTPGQGLQFLFEYFSETQRNKGNFPGRFSGRQFSNSRSEMNVSTLELGDSALYLCASSRRRGGADTQYFGPGTRLTVL.

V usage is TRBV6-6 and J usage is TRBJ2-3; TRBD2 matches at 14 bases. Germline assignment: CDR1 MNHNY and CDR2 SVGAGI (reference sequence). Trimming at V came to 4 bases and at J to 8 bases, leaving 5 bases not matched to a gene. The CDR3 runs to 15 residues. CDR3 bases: TGTGCCAGCAGTTCGGGACTAGCGGGAGTGGGTACGCAGTATTTT. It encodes CASSSGLAGVGTQYF.

The CDR3 reads CAISLGPDTGELFF. CDR3 DNA sequence: TGTGCCATCAGTCTGGGGCCCGACACCGGGGAGCTGTTTTTT. This sequence joins TRBV10-3 and TRBJ2-2; possible D gene TRBD1, 5 bases. Trimming cost V 5 bases and J 3 bases, with 10 bases left between them. The germline gives CDR1 ENHRY, CDR2 SYGVKD. This CDR3 region has 14 residues.

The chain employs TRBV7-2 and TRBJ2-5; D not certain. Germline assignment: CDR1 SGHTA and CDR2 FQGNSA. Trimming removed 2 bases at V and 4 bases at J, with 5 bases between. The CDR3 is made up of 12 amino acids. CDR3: CASSLIRETQYF. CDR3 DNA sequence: TGTGCCAGCAGCTTAATTCGAGAGACCCAGTACTTC.

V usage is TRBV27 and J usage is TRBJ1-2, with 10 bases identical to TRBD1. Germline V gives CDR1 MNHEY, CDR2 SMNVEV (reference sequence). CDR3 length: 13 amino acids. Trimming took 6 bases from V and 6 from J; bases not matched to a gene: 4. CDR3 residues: CASSRQGADGYTF. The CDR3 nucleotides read TGTGCCAGCAGCCGACAGGGGGCCGATGGCTACACCTTC.

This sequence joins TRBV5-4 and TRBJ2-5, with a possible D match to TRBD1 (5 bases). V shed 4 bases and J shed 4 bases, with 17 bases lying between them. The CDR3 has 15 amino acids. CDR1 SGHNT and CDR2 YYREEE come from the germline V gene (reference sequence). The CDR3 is CASSEQDQGGETQYF. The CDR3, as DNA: TGTGCCAGCAGCGAACAGGACCAGGGCGGAGAGACCCAGTACTTC.

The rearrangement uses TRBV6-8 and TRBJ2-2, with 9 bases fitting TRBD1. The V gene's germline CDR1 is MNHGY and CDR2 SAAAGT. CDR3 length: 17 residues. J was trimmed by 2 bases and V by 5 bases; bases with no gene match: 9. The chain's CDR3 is CASSGSAGQGNTGELFF. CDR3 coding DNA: TGTGCCAGCAGTGGTTCTGCGGGACAGGGAAACACCGGGGAGCTGTTTTTT.

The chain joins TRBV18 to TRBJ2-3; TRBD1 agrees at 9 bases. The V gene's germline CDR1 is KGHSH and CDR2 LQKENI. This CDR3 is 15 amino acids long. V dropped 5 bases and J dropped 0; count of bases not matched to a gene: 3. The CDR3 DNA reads TGTGCCAGCTCAGACGGACAGGGGAGCACAGATACGCAGTATTTT. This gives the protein CASSDGQGSTDTQYF.

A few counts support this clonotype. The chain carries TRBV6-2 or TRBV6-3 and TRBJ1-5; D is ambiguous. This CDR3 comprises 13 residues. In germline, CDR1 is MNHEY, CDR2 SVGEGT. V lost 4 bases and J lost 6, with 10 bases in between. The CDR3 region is CASSSSESQPQHF. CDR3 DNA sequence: TGTGCCAGCAGTTCCTCTGAAAGTCAGCCCCAGCATTTT.

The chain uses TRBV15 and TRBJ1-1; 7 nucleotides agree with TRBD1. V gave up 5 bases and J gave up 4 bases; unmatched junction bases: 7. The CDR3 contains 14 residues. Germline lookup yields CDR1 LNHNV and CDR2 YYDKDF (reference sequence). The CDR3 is CATSQDREATEAFF. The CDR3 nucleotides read TGTGCCACCAGCCAAGACAGGGAGGCCACTGAAGCTTTCTTT.

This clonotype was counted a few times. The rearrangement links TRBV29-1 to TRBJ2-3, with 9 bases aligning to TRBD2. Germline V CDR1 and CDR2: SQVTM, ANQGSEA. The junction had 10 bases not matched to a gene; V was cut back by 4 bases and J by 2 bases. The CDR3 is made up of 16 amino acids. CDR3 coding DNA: TGCAGCGTTGGCCCCTCTAGCGGGGCTTACACAGATACGCAGTATTTT. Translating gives CSVGPSSGAYTDTQYF.

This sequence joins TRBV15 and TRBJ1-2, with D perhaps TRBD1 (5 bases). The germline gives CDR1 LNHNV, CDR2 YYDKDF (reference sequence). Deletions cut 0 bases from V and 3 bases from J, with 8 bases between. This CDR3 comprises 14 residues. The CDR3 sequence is CATSRDVGDYGYTF. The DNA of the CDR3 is TGTGCCACCAGCAGAGATGTGGGGGACTATGGCTACACCTTC.

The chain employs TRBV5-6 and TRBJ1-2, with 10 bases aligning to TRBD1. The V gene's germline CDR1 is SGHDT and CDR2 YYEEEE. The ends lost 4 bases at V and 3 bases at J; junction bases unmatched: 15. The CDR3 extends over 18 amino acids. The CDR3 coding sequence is TGTGCCAGCAGCCACAAGCCGAGACAGGGGGCGCGGGACTATGGCTACACCTTC. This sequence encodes CASSHKPRQGARDYGYTF.

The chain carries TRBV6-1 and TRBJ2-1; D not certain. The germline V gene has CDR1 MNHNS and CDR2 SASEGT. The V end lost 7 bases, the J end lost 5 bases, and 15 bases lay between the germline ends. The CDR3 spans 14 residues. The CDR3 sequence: CASTNRVADNEQFF. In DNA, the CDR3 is TGTGCCAGCACCAACCGGGTCGCAGACAATGAGCAGTTCTTC.

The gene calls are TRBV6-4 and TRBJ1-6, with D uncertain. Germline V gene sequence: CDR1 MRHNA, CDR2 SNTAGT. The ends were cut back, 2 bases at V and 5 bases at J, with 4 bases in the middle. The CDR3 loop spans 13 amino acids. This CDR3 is CASSDTDNSPLHF. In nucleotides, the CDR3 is TGTGCCAGCAGTGACACAGATAATTCACCCCTCCACTTT.

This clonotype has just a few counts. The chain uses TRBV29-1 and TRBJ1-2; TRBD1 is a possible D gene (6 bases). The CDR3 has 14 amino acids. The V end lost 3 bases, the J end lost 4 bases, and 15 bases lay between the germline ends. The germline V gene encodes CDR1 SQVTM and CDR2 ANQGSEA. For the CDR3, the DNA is TGCAGCGTTGACCCACAGGGACCCATCTATGGCTACACCTTC. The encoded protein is CSVDPQGPIYGYTF.

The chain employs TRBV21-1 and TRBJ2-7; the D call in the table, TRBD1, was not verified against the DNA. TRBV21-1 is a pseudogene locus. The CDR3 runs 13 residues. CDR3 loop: CASSKDRGYEQYF. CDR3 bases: TGTGCCAGCAGCAAGGACAGGGGCTACGAGCAGTACTTC.

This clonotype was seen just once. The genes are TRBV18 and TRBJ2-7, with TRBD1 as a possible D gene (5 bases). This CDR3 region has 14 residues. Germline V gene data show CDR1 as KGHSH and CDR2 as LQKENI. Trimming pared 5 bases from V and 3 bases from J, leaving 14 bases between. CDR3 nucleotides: TGTGCCAGCTCAATCCAGGCCAGGGACTACGAGCAGTACTTC. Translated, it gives CASSIQARDYEQYF.

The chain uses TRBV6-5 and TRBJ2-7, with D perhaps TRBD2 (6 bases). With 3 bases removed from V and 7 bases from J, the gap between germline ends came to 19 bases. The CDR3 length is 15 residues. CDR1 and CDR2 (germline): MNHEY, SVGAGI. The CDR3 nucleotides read TGTGCCAGCAGTTATCGAGTGCCTGGGGCGGGGGAGCAGTACTTC. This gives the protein CASSYRVPGAGEQYF.

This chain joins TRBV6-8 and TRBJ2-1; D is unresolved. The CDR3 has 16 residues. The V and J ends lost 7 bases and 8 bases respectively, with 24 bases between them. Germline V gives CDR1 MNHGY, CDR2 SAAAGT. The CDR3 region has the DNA TGTGCCAGCACCCGAGGTAGAGACAAACCTCAGTATGAGCAGTTCTTC. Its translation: CASTRGRDKPQYEQFF.

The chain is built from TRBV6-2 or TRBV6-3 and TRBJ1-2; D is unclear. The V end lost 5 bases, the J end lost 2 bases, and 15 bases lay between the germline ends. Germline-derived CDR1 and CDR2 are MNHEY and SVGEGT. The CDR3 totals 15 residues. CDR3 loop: CASSDLTRKNYGYTF. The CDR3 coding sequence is TGTGCCAGCAGTGACCTAACTAGGAAAAACTATGGCTACACCTTC.

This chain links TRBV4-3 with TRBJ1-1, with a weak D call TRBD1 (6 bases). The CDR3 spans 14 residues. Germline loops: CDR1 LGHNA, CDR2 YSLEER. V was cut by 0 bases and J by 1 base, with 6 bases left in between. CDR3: CASSQDRGNTEAFF. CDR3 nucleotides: TGCGCCAGCAGCCAAGACAGGGGGAACACTGAAGCTTTCTTT.

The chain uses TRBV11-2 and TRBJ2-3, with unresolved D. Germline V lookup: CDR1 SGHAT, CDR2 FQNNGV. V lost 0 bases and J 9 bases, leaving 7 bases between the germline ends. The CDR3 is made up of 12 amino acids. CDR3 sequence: CASSLDPVTQYF. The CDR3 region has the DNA TGTGCCAGCAGCTTAGATCCGGTAACGCAGTATTTT. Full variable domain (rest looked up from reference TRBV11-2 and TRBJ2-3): EAGVAQSPRYKIIEKRQSVAFWCNPISGHATLYWYQQILGQGPKLLIQFQNNGVVDDSQLPKDRFSAERLKGVDSTLKIQPAKLEDSAVYLCASSLDPVTQYFGPGTRLTVL.

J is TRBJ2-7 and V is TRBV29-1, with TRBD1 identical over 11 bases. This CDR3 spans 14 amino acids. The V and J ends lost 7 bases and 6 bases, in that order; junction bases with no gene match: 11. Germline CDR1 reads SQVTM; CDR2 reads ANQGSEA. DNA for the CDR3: TGCAGCGCCGCATGGGGACAGGGGGTCGGCGAGCAGTACTTC. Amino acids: CSAAWGQGVGEQYF.

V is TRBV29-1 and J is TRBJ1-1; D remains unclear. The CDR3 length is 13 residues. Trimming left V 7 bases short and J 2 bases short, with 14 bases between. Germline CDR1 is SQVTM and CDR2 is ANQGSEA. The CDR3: CSAAWDRNTEAFF. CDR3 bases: TGCAGCGCTGCGTGGGATCGTAACACTGAAGCTTTCTTT.